This TCR beta chain was recorded in a study of beta chain features in type 1 diabetes. Study conclusions and caveats: In every one of the four CD4+ subsets, TCRB CDR3s were moderately but significantly shorter in Type 1 diabetes patients. Whether HLA type influences TCRB rearrangement remained unresolved here. Reduced insertions and increased deletions marked VDJ junctions in type 1 diabetes patients. Using cDNA template may skew counts toward highly expressing activated cells.

This clone was detected only a few times. Its antigen remains unknown. Sorting of CD4+ naive, central memory, regulatory and stem cell-like memory cells was performed via CD45RO/CCR7/CD25/CD127/CD95/CD27. The whole isolated RNA underwent reverse transcription, so sequencing captured expressed TCRB transcripts. Repertoires were generated with immunoSEQ multiplex PCR, while TCRdb's copy carries only in-frame clones and drops some. The sample contains over 650,000 clones, around 15% of which appear only once. V was cut by 0 bases and J by 8 bases, with 6 bases left in between. The CDR3 contains 12 residues. Germline V lookup: CDR1 SGDLS, CDR2 YYNGEE.

This TCR derives from a man between 18 and 29 years old with type 1 diabetes. The gene calls are TRBV9 and TRBJ2-1; no firm D call. The sample consisted of naive CD4+ T cells from blood. CDR3 region: CASSVAIDEQFF. In DNA form, the CDR3 reads TGTGCCAGCAGCGTAGCTATAGATGAGCAGTTCTTC.